The clone carrying this T cell receptor beta chain was recorded a few times. Its antigen remains unknown. The donors, healthy Caucasians from Russia, were aged roughly 6 to 90. The data stem from a study of blood T cells in healthy people across ages. Overall study results and limits: Long-lived donors carried more naive CD4+ cells and greater diversity than aged donors.

V trimming: 0 bases; J trimming: 2 bases; junction bases outside the gene matches: 7. From germline, CDR1 is SGHRS and CDR2 YFSETQ. The length of the CDR3 is 16 residues. Primers used in a second PCR of roughly 7 to 12 cycles were a sample-barcoded 5' primer and a J-beta primer mix. MiXCR was run by TCRdb on the 5' RACE reads, yielding one entry per CDR3 protein. This table has under 1,100,000 distinct CDR3 sequences, around 27% appearing once. These data were also filed under a second study, of T cells of mothers and their children.

The specimen was blood. The TCR was taken from a girl aged 2 to 10 in good health. The chain has TRBV5-1 and TRBJ2-7; 8 bases line up with TRBD1. Written as DNA, the CDR3 is TGCGCCAGCAGCTTGGAGGGGACAGGCCGTACCTACGAGCAGTACTTC. Translated: CASSLEGTGRTYEQYF.